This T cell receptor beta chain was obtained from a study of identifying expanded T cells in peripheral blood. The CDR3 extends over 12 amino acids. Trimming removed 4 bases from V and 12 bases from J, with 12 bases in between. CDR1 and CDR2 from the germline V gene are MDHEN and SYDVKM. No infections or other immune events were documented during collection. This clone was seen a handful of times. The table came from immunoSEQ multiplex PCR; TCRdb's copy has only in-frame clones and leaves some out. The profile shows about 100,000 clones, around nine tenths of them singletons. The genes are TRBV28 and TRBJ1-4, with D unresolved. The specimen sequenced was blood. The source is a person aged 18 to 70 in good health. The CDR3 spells CASSYPGRELFF. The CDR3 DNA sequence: TGTGCCAGCAGTTATCCGGGTCGGGAACTGTTTTTT.